The 10 T cell receptor beta chains reported below all come from one sample, sequenced in a study of T cells after posttransplantation cyclophosphamide. Sampled 1 year posttransplant, controls received myeloablative marrow transplants, methotrexate and a calcineurin inhibitor. Some clones are missing from TCRdb's copy, which holds only in-frame ones; the method was immunoSEQ multiplex PCR. Of about 21,000 clones listed, roughly 85% are singletons. The sequencing used PBMCs, collected 362 days after allogeneic stem cell transplant with calcineurin inhibitor and methotrexate. The receptor set was obtained from a female patient aged 25-39 years who received an allogeneic stem cell transplant from an unrelated donor, was CMV-positive, and had acute and chronic GVHD. The graft donor may be the source of some T cells.

The genes are TRBV19 and TRBJ2-1; D unclear. The CDR3 loop spans 14 amino acids. Trimming removed 7 bases at V and 3 bases at J, with 13 bases between. Germline CDR1 LNHDA, CDR2 SQIVND (reference sequence). The CDR3, as DNA: TGTGCCAGTAATCACGGGTCCAACTACAATGAGCAGTTCTTC. This gives the protein CASNHGSNYNEQFF.

The J gene is TRBJ2-3, the V gene TRBV7-2; the match to TRBD2 covers 12 bases. The CDR3 covers 15 residues. Losses at the gene ends were 5 bases for V and 5 bases for J; bases not matched to a gene: 5. CDR1 and CDR2 (germline): SGHTA, FQGNSA. CDR3 DNA: TGTGCCAGCAGCCAGACTAGCGGGAGTGGAGATACGCAGTATTTT. It encodes CASSQTSGSGDTQYF.

This clone was detected once. The chain is built from TRBV5-1 and TRBJ1-1, with D perhaps TRBD1 (6 bases). In germline, CDR1 is SGHRS, CDR2 YFSETQ. The CDR3 sequence is 14 residues long. Deletions cut 4 bases from V and 1 base from J, with 11 bases between. The CDR3 here is CASSISGENTEAFF. For the CDR3, the DNA is TGCGCCAGCAGCATCTCAGGGGAGAACACTGAAGCTTTCTTT.

This rearrangement joins TRBV7-9 to TRBJ2-6; 8 bases are a match to TRBD1. The trim removed 6 bases at V and 2 bases at J, leaving 6 bases unmatched. Germline CDR1 is SEHNR and CDR2 is FQNEAQ (reference sequence). CDR3 length: 16 amino acids. The DNA for the CDR3 is TGTGCCAGCAGGGGACAGGCGAGCCCTGGGGCCAACGTCCTGACTTTC. Translation gives CASRGQASPGANVLTF.

This clone appeared a few times. V gene TRBV9 combines with J gene TRBJ2-1; tentatively, D is TRBD2 (5 bases). The V end lost 7 bases, the J end lost 6 bases, and 8 bases lay between the germline ends. The CDR3 extends over 11 amino acids. Looked up from germline, CDR1 is SGDLS and CDR2 is YYNGEE. The CDR3 spells CASGRGNEQFF. The CDR3 nucleotides read TGTGCCAGCGGTCGGGGCAATGAGCAGTTCTTC.

The CDR3 region has the DNA TGCGCCAGCAGCTTGGGAGTTGGCAGGGGATCGGCGCGGCCTGAAGCTTTCTTT. Amino acids: CASSLGVGRGSARPEAFF. The gene calls are TRBV5-1 and TRBJ1-1; TRBD1 might be the D (6 bases). The V gene's germline CDR1 is SGHRS and CDR2 YFSETQ. Trimming took off 0 bases at V and 6 bases at J, with 24 bases between the two ends. This CDR3 has 18 residues. The full variable domain, completed using reference TRBV5-1 and TRBJ1-1, is KAGVTQTPRYLIKTRGQQVTLSCSPISGHRSVSWYQQTPGQGLQFLFEYFSETQRNKGNFPGRFSGRQFSNSRSEMNVSTLELGDSALYLCASSLGVGRGSARPEAFFGQGTRLTVV.

V gene TRBV6-1 combines with J gene TRBJ2-5; a possible D gene is TRBD2 (5 bases). The germline gives CDR1 MNHNS, CDR2 SASEGT. Trimming stripped 6 bases from V and 3 bases from J, with 8 bases between. CDR3 length: 12 amino acids. Here the CDR3 reads CASSREKETQYF. The CDR3 nucleotides are TGTGCCAGCAGCCGGGAAAAAGAGACCCAGTACTTC.

In this sample, this clone is medium-sized. The rearrangement joins TRBV13 to TRBJ1-4; 9 nucleotides align to TRBD1. V shed 5 bases, J shed 7 bases, and the junction held 8 bases outside the gene matches. This CDR3 comprises 15 residues. CDR1 PRHDT and CDR2 FYEKMQ come from the germline V gene (reference sequence). The CDR3 DNA sequence: TGTGCCAGCAGCGGGATACAGGGGGCAGGTGAAAAACTGTTTTTT. Encoded protein: CASSGIQGAGEKLFF.

The chain has TRBV9 and TRBJ2-7; a weak D match, TRBD2 (6 bases). Germline V lookup: CDR1 SGDLS, CDR2 YYNGEE. V dropped 3 bases and J dropped 6 bases, with 13 bases sitting between them. The CDR3 contains 13 residues. CDR3 sequence (DNA): TGTGCCAGCAGCGGAGAAAGGGGAGGCGAGCAGTACTTC. Translation gives CASSGERGGEQYF.

V usage is TRBV29-1 and J usage is TRBJ2-3; D might be TRBD2 (6 bases). The CDR3 sequence is 13 residues long. The V gene's germline CDR1 is SQVTM and CDR2 ANQGSEA. V lost 3 bases to trimming and J lost 6 bases, with 13 bases between them. The CDR3 spells CSVEIGRGDTQYF. DNA of the CDR3: TGCAGCGTTGAGATCGGGAGAGGTGATACGCAGTATTTT.